The 29 T cell receptor beta chains reported below all come from one sample, sequenced in a study of blood T cell repertoires in COVID-19. Measured with immunoSEQ multiplex PCR; TCRdb has only the in-frame clones, and not every one. This table holds approximately 90,000 clones, about nine tenths found once. The specimen was peripheral blood. These TCRs come from a man between 60 and 75 years old with acute or convalescent COVID-19.

The chain couples TRBV5-5 to TRBJ1-6; 9 bases are shared with TRBD1. This CDR3 has 18 amino acids. The ends lost 5 bases at V and 3 bases at J; junction bases unmatched: 12. Germline CDR1 and CDR2: SGHKS and YYEKEE (reference sequence). CDR3 loop: CASSWTGESKFYNSPLHF. In DNA, the CDR3 is TGTGCCAGCAGTTGGACAGGGGAATCTAAATTCTATAATTCACCCCTCCACTTT.

This clone occurred once. This chain joins TRBV29-1 and TRBJ1-2; D is perhaps TRBD1 (6 bases). CDR1 and CDR2 from the germline V gene are SQVTM and ANQGSEA. Trimming removed 5 bases at V and 1 base at J, with 11 bases between. The CDR3 is 13 amino acids. CDR3 amino acids: CSVRTEVNYGYTF. CDR3 bases: TGCAGCGTTAGGACAGAAGTTAACTATGGCTACACCTTC.

This clone has a handful of counts. J is TRBJ1-1 and V is TRBV28; D gene unclear. The CDR3 consists of 12 residues. Deletions cut 10 bases from V and 12 bases from J, with 21 bases between. CDR1 is MDHEN, CDR2 SYDVKM, per germline. CDR3 protein: CATHLRAKETFF. The CDR3 coding sequence is TGTGCCACCCACCTTCGTGCGAAAGAGACTTTCTTT.

The chain uses TRBV7-6 and TRBJ1-5; D remains ambiguous. V was pared by 0 bases and J by 4 bases, with 4 bases between. Germline V CDR1 and CDR2: SGHVS, FNYEAQ. The CDR3 totals 13 residues. The CDR3 coding sequence is TGTGCCAGCAGCTTAGCGACAAATCAGCCCCAGCATTTT. It translates to CASSLATNQPQHF.

The chain employs TRBV6-5 and TRBJ1-1; tentatively, D is TRBD1 (6 bases). The CDR3 has 14 residues. Germline assignment: CDR1 MNHEY and CDR2 SVGAGI. V was trimmed by 8 bases and J by 0 bases, leaving 13 bases between them. The CDR3 DNA reads TGTGCCAGCGACATGGACAGAATGAACACTGAAGCTTTCTTT. Its protein is CASDMDRMNTEAFF.

The chain recombines TRBV9 with TRBJ1-2; 8 positions agree with TRBD1. V lost 3 bases and J lost 8; bases outside the gene matches: 6. The CDR3 sequence is 13 residues long. Germline CDR1 SGDLS, CDR2 YYNGEE. CDR3 loop: CASSATGVVGYTF. In nucleotides, the CDR3 is TGTGCCAGCAGCGCGACAGGGGTCGTCGGCTACACCTTC.

The rearrangement joins TRBV2 to TRBJ1-2; D possibly corresponds to TRBD1 (6 bases). The length of the CDR3 is 15 residues. The germline V gene encodes CDR1 SNHLY and CDR2 FYNNEI. V was cut by 2 bases and J by 0 bases, with 10 bases left in between. CDR3 sequence: CASSERGGPNYGYTF. CDR3 coding DNA: TGTGCCAGCAGTGAAAGGGGGGGTCCTAACTATGGCTACACCTTC.

The chain carries TRBV18 and TRBJ1-5; 7 bases map to TRBD1. Germline V lookup: CDR1 KGHSH, CDR2 LQKENI. With V trimmed by 6 bases and J by 3 bases, 5 bases remained unmatched. The CDR3 covers 14 residues. CDR3 loop: CASSQTGDNQPQHF. CDR3 DNA sequence: TGTGCCAGCTCCCAAACAGGGGACAATCAGCCCCAGCATTTT. Full variable domain (remainder filled in from reference TRBV18 and TRBJ1-5): NAGVMQNPRHLVRRRGQEARLRCSPMKGHSHVYWYRQLPEEGLKFMVYLQKENIIDESGMPKERFSAEFPKEGPSILRIQQVVRGDSAAYFCASSQTGDNQPQHFGDGTRLSIL.

V is TRBV28 and J is TRBJ1-2; D is uncertain. Trimming cost V 2 bases and J 4 bases, with 5 bases left between them. The germline CDR1 and CDR2 sequences are MDHEN and SYDVKM. The CDR3 contains 12 residues. This chain's CDR3 is CASSLVAYGYTF. The CDR3 DNA follows: TGTGCCAGCAGTTTAGTGGCCTATGGCTACACCTTC.

The genes are TRBV20-1 and TRBJ1-1, with 9 bases identical to TRBD1. This CDR3 has 15 residues. From germline, CDR1 is DFQATT and CDR2 SNEGSKA (reference sequence). The V gene end was trimmed by 3 bases and the J gene end by 2 bases; junction bases not matched to a gene: 7. CDR3 sequence: CSASVQGAFNTEAFF. The CDR3 DNA reads TGCAGTGCTAGTGTACAGGGGGCTTTTAACACTGAAGCTTTCTTT.

The chain links TRBV5-5 to TRBJ2-1, with D perhaps matching TRBD1 (5 bases). This CDR3 has 13 amino acids. V was pared by 3 bases and J by 6 bases, with 10 bases between. Germline assignment: CDR1 SGHKS and CDR2 YYEKEE (reference sequence). Written as DNA, the CDR3 is TGTGCCAGCAGCTGGGGCCCCTCCAATGAGCAGTTCTTC. Its protein is CASSWGPSNEQFF.

The count of this clone is one. The chain carries TRBV5-1 and TRBJ1-1, with D possibly being TRBD1 (5 bases). Germline V gives CDR1 SGHRS, CDR2 YFSETQ. The CDR3 totals 14 residues. V lost 4 bases and J 3 bases, leaving 13 bases between the germline ends. In DNA form, the CDR3 reads TGCGCCAGCAGCCTGAACACAGGTTACACTGAAGCTTTCTTT. This gives the protein CASSLNTGYTEAFF. Looking up the rest from reference TRBV5-1 and TRBJ1-1 gives the full variable domain: KAGVTQTPRYLIKTRGQQVTLSCSPISGHRSVSWYQQTPGQGLQFLFEYFSETQRNKGNFPGRFSGRQFSNSRSEMNVSTLELGDSALYLCASSLNTGYTEAFFGQGTRLTVV.

This chain links TRBV24-1 with TRBJ2-2; 9 positions match TRBD1. Germline trimming cut 5 bases from V and 7 bases from J; bases unmatched to any gene: 7. The CDR3 has 15 amino acids. Looked up from germline, CDR1 is KGHDR and CDR2 is SFDVKD. As DNA, the CDR3 is TGTGCCACCAGTGCAACAGGGGGCGCGTACGGGGAGCTGTTTTTT. Translating it yields CATSATGGAYGELFF.

The rearrangement links TRBV5-6 to TRBJ1-3; D might be TRBD1 (5 bases). V lost 5 bases and J lost 4, with 16 bases in between. Germline V gene sequence: CDR1 SGHDT, CDR2 YYEEEE. The CDR3 runs 15 residues. The CDR3 protein is CASRTAGTAGNTIYF. The CDR3 region has the DNA TGTGCCAGCAGGACCGCGGGGACCGCGGGAAACACCATATATTTT.

The chain is built from TRBV7-8 and TRBJ2-7; 10 bases align to TRBD1. The ends lost 1 base at V and 2 bases at J; junction bases unmatched: 5. The V gene's germline CDR1 is SGHVS and CDR2 FQNEAQ. This CDR3 region has 16 residues. The DNA of the CDR3 is TGTGCCAGCAGCTTAGTCGCCGGACAGGGGGCCTACGAGCAGTACTTC. It encodes CASSLVAGQGAYEQYF.

This chain uses TRBV6-5 with TRBJ2-5; D unclear. Germline values: CDR1 MNHEY, CDR2 SVGAGI. There are 12 residues in the CDR3. V shed 6 bases and J shed 5 bases, with 10 bases lying between them. CDR3 nucleotides: TGTGCCAGCAGGCAGTATTCGGAGACCCAGTACTTC. Protein: CASRQYSETQYF.

The sample holds one count of this clone. CDR3 nucleotide sequence: TGTGCCAGCAGTTACCAACCTTCCGCGGACACTGAAGCTTTCTTT. Its translation: CASSYQPSADTEAFF. This chain uses TRBV6-5 with TRBJ1-1; the D is unclear. V shed 2 bases and J shed 3 bases, with 13 bases lying between them. The CDR3 has 15 residues. Germline V CDR1 and CDR2: MNHEY, SVGAGI.

The rearrangement links TRBV5-1 to TRBJ1-2, with a possible D match to TRBD1 (5 bases). The germline gives CDR1 SGHRS, CDR2 YFSETQ. V gave up 6 bases and J gave up 5 bases, with 17 bases separating them. The CDR3 sequence is 14 residues long. The CDR3 region has the DNA TGCGCCAGCACCGCTTACGACAGCCTTTATGGCTACACCTTC. It is translated as CASTAYDSLYGYTF.

This rearrangement joins TRBV11-1 to TRBJ1-1; no firm D call. V dropped 5 bases and J dropped 0 bases, with 16 bases sitting between them. The CDR3 is 16 residues long. Germline V gives CDR1 SGHAT, CDR2 FQDESV (reference sequence). The CDR3 DNA follows: TGTGCCAGCAGCCCCGTCCCGGCGGTCATGAACACTGAAGCTTTCTTT. It encodes CASSPVPAVMNTEAFF.

This chain uses TRBV11-3 with TRBJ2-5; D perhaps matches TRBD2 (6 bases). Germline V gene lookup returns CDR1 SGHNT and CDR2 YENEEA. The CDR3 spans 15 residues. With 5 bases removed from V and 1 base from J, the gap between germline ends came to 14 bases. CDR3: CASSPGTDTQETQYF. The CDR3 bases are TGTGCCAGCAGCCCCGGGACTGATACCCAAGAGACCCAGTACTTC. Complete variable domain (other parts from reference TRBV11-3 and TRBJ2-5): EAGVVQSPRYKIIEKKQPVAFWCNPISGHNTLYWYLQNLGQGPELLIRYENEEAVDDSQLPKDRFSAERLKGVDSTLKIQPAELGDSAVYLCASSPGTDTQETQYFGPGTRLLVL.

The chain recombines TRBV7-2 with TRBJ2-5, with D possibly matching TRBD2 (6 bases). Germline-derived CDR1 and CDR2 are SGHTA and FQGNSA. Trimming shortened V by 3 bases and J by 7 bases, and 18 bases separated the two germline ends. The CDR3 has 15 amino acids. As DNA, the CDR3 is TGTGCCAGCAGCTTTGGCGGGGCGGTCGGGGGGACCCAGTACTTC. Encoded protein: CASSFGGAVGGTQYF.

The count of this clone is one. The rearrangement uses TRBV7-9 and TRBJ1-2; 7 nucleotides match TRBD1. Germline loops: CDR1 SEHNR, CDR2 FQNEAQ (reference sequence). CDR3 length: 14 amino acids. V lost 3 bases, J lost 6 bases, and 7 bases stayed unmatched. The CDR3 loop is CASSFGQGENGYTF. The CDR3 DNA follows: TGTGCCAGCAGCTTCGGTCAGGGGGAAAATGGCTACACCTTC.

The V gene is TRBV3-1 (or the pseudogene TRBV3-2), the J gene TRBJ1-2; D is unresolved. Trimming removed 0 bases from V and 8 bases from J, with 13 bases in between. In germline, CDR1 is LGHDT, CDR2 YNNKEL (reference sequence). The CDR3 consists of 14 residues. CDR3 amino acids: CASSQDWSGRGYTF. The CDR3 region has the DNA TGTGCCAGCAGCCAAGATTGGTCCGGTCGGGGCTACACCTTC.

The chain combines TRBV6-1 with TRBJ2-7, with 7 bases matching TRBD2. This CDR3 is built from 13 residues. Per the germline V gene, CDR1 is MNHNS and CDR2 is SASEGT. V lost 2 bases, J lost 9 bases, and 7 bases stayed unmatched. The CDR3 DNA reads as TGTGCCAGCAGTGAATATGAGGGAGGGCTGCAGTACGTC. It encodes CASSEYEGGLQYV.

This chain links TRBV7-2 with TRBJ2-3; 10 nucleotides align to TRBD2. The J segment lost 2 bases and the V segment lost 1 base, leaving 3 bases of the junction unmatched. Germline V CDR1 and CDR2: SGHTA, FQGNSA. The CDR3 length is 16 residues. The CDR3 DNA sequence: TGTGCCAGCAGCTTAGGCCTAGCGGGGGCCACAGATACGCAGTATTTT. This gives the protein CASSLGLAGATDTQYF. Using reference TRBV7-2 and TRBJ2-3 for the parts outside the CDR3, the full variable domain is GAGVSQSPSNKVTEKGKDVELRCDPISGHTALYWYRQSLGQGLEFLIYFQGNSAPDKSGLPSDRFSAERTGGSVSTLTIQRTQQEDSAVYLCASSLGLAGATDTQYFGPGTRLTVL.

V gene TRBV25-1 combines with J gene TRBJ2-5; maybe TRBD2 (6 bases). The CDR3 runs to 13 residues. CDR1 MGHDK and CDR2 SYGVNS come from the germline V gene. Trimming left V 9 bases short and J 4 bases short, with 15 bases between. DNA of the CDR3: TGTGCCAGTACCTTTTGGGGAGGAGAGACCCAGTACTTC. It codes for CASTFWGGETQYF.

The genes are TRBV9 and TRBJ2-5, with D possibly TRBD2 on 5 matching bases. Germline CDR1 SGDLS, CDR2 YYNGEE. The CDR3 covers 15 residues. V lost 0 bases, J lost 0 bases, and 9 bases lay in between. CDR3 sequence reads: CASSVGSGNQETQYF. In nucleotides, the CDR3 is TGTGCCAGCAGCGTAGGATCGGGGAACCAAGAGACCCAGTACTTC.

This sequence joins TRBV5-1 and TRBJ1-1; possibly TRBD1 for D (6 bases). Trimming removed 0 bases at V and 5 bases at J, with 14 bases between. The CDR3 extends over 15 amino acids. Germline CDR1 SGHRS, CDR2 YFSETQ. The DNA for the CDR3 is TGCGCCAGCAGCTTGGGGTCAGGGGTGAGGACTGAAGCTTTCTTT. This sequence encodes CASSLGSGVRTEAFF.

The chain couples TRBV15 to TRBJ2-7, with TRBD2 matching over 11 bases. Losses at the gene ends were 3 bases for V and 5 bases for J; bases not matched to a gene: 6. The germline CDR1 and CDR2 sequences are LNHNV and YYDKDF (reference sequence). CDR3 length: 15 residues. As DNA, the CDR3 is TGTGCCACCAGCAGCGGACTAGCGGGTTCCAACGAGCAGTACTTC. Protein sequence: CATSSGLAGSNEQYF.